Included here is one TCR beta chain sequence, with context. This clonotype was detected a few times. The clone's antigen remains unknown. Base-call qualities are not available, and no considerably larger clone is one nucleotide away. The data stem from a study of T cell repertoires in cytomegalovirus infection (dated by TCRdb to between 2017 and 2020). With respect to the entire study: The HLA type of each donor mattered for the analysis, because public TCR beta signatures pointed to carriage of CMV infection along with the matching HLA type.

Points the paper makes about the study in general: The ex vivo response was dominated by HLA-C-restricted CMV-specific TCR beta clonotypes, and the single most frequent clonotype in two of eight donors was supplied by these HLA-C-restricted clonotypes. Cumulative frequency of public TCR beta family members discriminated carriers of CMV infection plus the relevant HLA type in this cohort and an independent roughly 350-donor cohort.

TCRdb lists the instrument as Illumina HiSeq 1500. The public sequencing data were trimmed at Q25 with fastp and processed into clonotypes with MiXCR by TCRdb, which kept only in-frame beta chains. CDR3 protein duplicates are merged, each entry listing the most common genes and DNA. The sample data list some 680,000 distinct CDR3 sequences, and roughly a third of these were observed just once. The biggest ten clones account for roughly 2.8% of the sample. Input material: PBMCs. The sequence derives from a human donor in good health (CMV status not recorded). Some clones in this sample may be carry-over from other donors' samples.

The nucleotides are TGTGCCATCAGTGAATGGGGTTACTATGGCTACACCTTC. The resulting protein is CAISEWGYYGYTF. The V and J segments used are TRBV10-3 and TRBJ1-2; the D gene cannot be resolved reliably. Via the germline V gene, CDR1 is ENHRY and CDR2 SYGVKD. There are 13 amino acids in the CDR3, from cysteine to phenylalanine inclusive. Left in the record is the CDR3 DNA by itself, 39 bases read in frame from the first base. The trim is 3 bases for V and 3 bases for J, with a gap of 8 bases between the germline ends.